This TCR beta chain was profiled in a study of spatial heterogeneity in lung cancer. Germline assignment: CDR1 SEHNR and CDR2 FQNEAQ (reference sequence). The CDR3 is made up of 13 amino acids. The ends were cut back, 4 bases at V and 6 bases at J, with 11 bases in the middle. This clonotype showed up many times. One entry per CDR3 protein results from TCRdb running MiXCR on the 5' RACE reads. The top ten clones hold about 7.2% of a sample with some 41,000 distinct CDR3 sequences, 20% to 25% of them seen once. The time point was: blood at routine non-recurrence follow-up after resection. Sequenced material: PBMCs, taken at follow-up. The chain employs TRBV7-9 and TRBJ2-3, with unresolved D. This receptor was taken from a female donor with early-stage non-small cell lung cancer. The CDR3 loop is CASSSLGRDTQYF. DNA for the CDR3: TGTGCCAGCAGCTCCCTCGGCCGGGATACGCAGTATTTT.